This T cell receptor (beta chain) was identified during a study of cytotoxic CD8 clonotypes in ibrutinib-treated CLL listed by TCRdb under 2021. Regarding the research as a whole: The cohort included around 15 treatment-naive and some 10 relapsed/refractory patients; approximately 17 were IGHV unmutated. Partial responses were observed in 24 patients and complete responses in 2; after a median follow-up of around 64 months, remission was maintained in around 14 patients and progression was observed in approximately 12. Response samples were taken after a median of around 13 months on treatment, ranging from roughly 6 to 36 months. An average of about 250,000 productive templates and tens of thousands of productive rearrangements was obtained per sample. Of the roughly 86 people in the trial, approximately 28 had longitudinal samples available. Cryopreserved peripheral blood mononuclear cells were obtained before treatment, at response, and at either sustained remission or disease progression. Every remission and progressive disease sample was obtained while ibrutinib was still being received by the patients.

Including cysteine and phenylalanine, the CDR3 has 16 amino acids. Here the CDR3 DNA is all that survives: 48 bases in frame from base 1. Trimming costs V 4 bases and J 4 bases, and their ends lie 19 bases apart. Via the germline V gene, CDR1 is KGHSH and CDR2 LQKENI. Interpreted using the paper, the time point label stands for: 12 to 13 months on ibrutinib. Roughly 2 micrograms of genomic DNA were extracted from cryopreserved PBMCs for TCR beta library preparation. High-throughput TCR beta sequencing was performed on longitudinal blood samples from CLL patients receiving ibrutinib monotherapy. The patients were enrolled in a single-center, open-label phase 2 trial of ibrutinib monotherapy. Here is what the overall study found, with its caveats: Public clonotypes were rare and either shrank or stayed stable during treatment, and the rise in clonality at ibrutinib response reflected expansion of private clonotypes. Sampling times were not matched between patients in sustained remission and patients whose disease was progressing, and lymph node repertoires were not examined. An increase in clonality was observed at ibrutinib response, with clonality remaining stable during sustained remission and falling back toward baseline at progression. Baseline clonality was found to be higher than that of age-matched healthy donors and was strongly correlated with circulating CD8+ T-cell counts.

On a MiSeq, deep resolution sequencing aimed for a depth between 1 in 1 million and 1 in 200,000 T cells, with each clonotype covered about 9.9x on average. The immunoSEQ hsTCRB Kit was used to generate TCR beta libraries. The paper's data handling went like this. The data were analyzed with ImmunoSEQ Analyzer and ImmunoSEQ Data Assistant, and V, D and J gene assignments followed IMGT definitions. Clonality, with values ranging from 0 to 1, was calculated as one minus the normalized Shannon entropy of productive rearrangement frequencies. Only overrepresented clonotypes making up at least 0.05% of the repertoire of each patient were included in the public clonotype analysis. Repertoires from some twelve age-matched healthy donors in immuneACCESS were used as clonality controls. In its TCRdb copy, this immuneACCESS table keeps in-frame sequences only and misses some clones. Where compared with another copy, unresolved V genes explain less than half of these, and the others have no known cause. The V and J calls and clone size are taken from that table; D and trimming were inferred from the DNA. The sample contains around 140,000 clones, 70% to 80% of them found a single time. Together, the top ten hold around a quarter of the sample.

This clone came up a few times. Its antigen is still unknown. Per-base qualities were not stored, and no clone one base away is much larger. The receptor's source is a human donor with chronic lymphocytic leukemia. The sequence links TRBV18 to TRBJ1-2; the D gene is perhaps TRBD1, from 5 matching bases. Sequencing used PBMCs, obtained after 12 months of ibrutinib treatment. The CDR3 region: CASSRESGRVGYGYTF. At the DNA level, the sequence is TGTGCCAGCTCACGGGAAAGCGGCAGGGTGGGCTATGGCTACACCTTC. Outside the CDR3, residues come from the reference TRBV18 and TRBJ1-2 proteins, so the full variable domain is: NAGVMQNPRHLVRRRGQEARLRCSPMKGHSHVYWYRQLPEEGLKFMVYLQKENIIDESGMPKERFSAEFPKEGPSILRIQQVVRGDSAAYFCASSRESGRVGYGYTFGSGTRLTVV.